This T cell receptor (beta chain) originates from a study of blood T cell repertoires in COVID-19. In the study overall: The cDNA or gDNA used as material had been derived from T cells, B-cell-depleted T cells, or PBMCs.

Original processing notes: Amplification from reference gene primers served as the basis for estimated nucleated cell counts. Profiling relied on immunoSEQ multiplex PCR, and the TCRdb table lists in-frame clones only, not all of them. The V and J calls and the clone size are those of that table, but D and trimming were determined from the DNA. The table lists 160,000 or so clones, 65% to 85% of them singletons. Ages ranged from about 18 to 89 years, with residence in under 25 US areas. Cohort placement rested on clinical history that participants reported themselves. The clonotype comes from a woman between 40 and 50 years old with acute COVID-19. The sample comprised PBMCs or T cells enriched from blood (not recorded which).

The CDR3 region is CASSSGLAGGYNEQFF. The CDR3 nucleotides are TGTGCCAGCAGCTCCGGACTAGCGGGAGGCTACAATGAGCAGTTCTTC. This sequence joins TRBV11-1 and TRBJ2-1, with 14 bases lining up with TRBD2. The CDR3 covers 16 residues. V trimming: 4 bases; J trimming: 3 bases; junction bases outside the gene matches: 2. CDR1 and CDR2 (germline): SGHAT, FQDESV (reference sequence).